This T cell receptor (beta chain) was recovered during a study of blood T cell repertoires in COVID-19. Study overall: Acute and convalescent COVID-19 samples came from the United States, Italy and Spain. The cDNA or gDNA used as material had been derived from T cells, B-cell-depleted T cells, or PBMCs.

This clone has just a few counts. The CDR3 covers 13 residues. Germline lookup yields CDR1 SGDLS and CDR2 YYNGEE. V lost 6 bases and J 3 bases, leaving 9 bases between the germline ends. In the original workflow: Reference gene primer amplification in the assay estimated nucleated cell counts. Clones were read by immunoSEQ multiplex PCR, and TCRdb kept only the in-frame ones, dropping some. V and J calls and clone size are as listed in that table; D and trimming were resolved from the DNA. The sample holds some 110,000 clones; about 82% are singletons and the top ten take about a sixth. The clonotype was recovered from a man aged 60-69 years with active or convalescent COVID-19. The sample was peripheral blood. V gene TRBV9 combines with J gene TRBJ2-2; D is perhaps TRBD1 (6 bases). The CDR3 coding sequence is TGTGCCAGCAACGAGGGGGACACCGGGGAGCTGTTTTTT. It specifies CASNEGDTGELFF.